These 8 T cell receptor beta chains were all obtained from the same sample, sequenced in a study of radiotherapy plus CTLA-4 blockade in lung cancer. Some clones are missing from TCRdb's copy, which holds only in-frame ones; the method was immunoSEQ multiplex PCR. This repertoire shows tens of thousands of clones, over 80% found once; its top ten account for 0.75% to 1%. This material consisted of peripheral blood, taken from a patient treated with radiotherapy plus ipilimumab. These receptor sequences come from a human donor with non-small cell lung cancer who had stable disease on radiotherapy plus ipilimumab.

The CDR3 protein is CASSPTGLLPEAFF. The CDR3 nucleotides are TGTGCCAGCAGCCCGACAGGGTTGCTGCCTGAAGCTTTCTTT. The chain combines TRBV7-2 with TRBJ1-1, with 7 bases identical to TRBD1. There are 14 residues in the CDR3. After removal of 5 bases from V and 6 bases from J, the junction contained 9 bases not matched to a gene. In germline, CDR1 is SGHTA, CDR2 FQGNSA.

The rearrangement links TRBV29-1 to TRBJ2-1; no reliable D call. Germline V CDR1 and CDR2: SQVTM, ANQGSEA. CDR3 length equals 12 residues. With 4 bases removed from V and 8 bases from J, the gap between germline ends came to 12 bases. The CDR3 loop is CSVVSTIDEQFF. CDR3 in DNA: TGCAGCGTTGTTTCGACAATCGATGAGCAGTTCTTC.

The chain uses TRBV11-1 and TRBJ2-5, with D perhaps matching TRBD2 (6 bases). Germline V gene sequence: CDR1 SGHAT, CDR2 FQDESV (reference sequence). The V and J ends lost 1 base and 5 bases respectively, with 8 bases between them. This CDR3 spans 13 amino acids. The CDR3 loop reads CASSLDLAETQYF. The CDR3 DNA sequence: TGTGCCAGCAGCTTAGATCTAGCGGAGACCCAGTACTTC.

The chain recombines TRBV6-5 with TRBJ1-5; weak D call: TRBD1 (5 bases). CDR3 length equals 12 residues. CDR1 is MNHEY, CDR2 SVGAGI, per germline. V dropped 11 bases and J dropped 3 bases, with 11 bases sitting between them. CDR3 loop: CAAGENNQPQHF. DNA of the CDR3: TGTGCCGCGGGGGAGAACAATCAGCCCCAGCATTTT.

This clone was detected only a few times. V is TRBV14 and J is TRBJ1-6; TRBD1 matches 9 bases. Germline CDR1 reads SGHDN; CDR2 reads FVKESK. The length of the CDR3 is 16 residues. The trim removed 0 bases at V and 10 bases at J, leaving 7 bases unmatched. CDR3: CASSQDKGTGHSPLHF. The CDR3 region has the DNA TGTGCCAGCAGCCAAGATAAGGGGACAGGGCACTCACCCCTCCACTTT.

The chain combines TRBV6-1 with TRBJ2-1, with D possibly TRBD1 on 5 matching bases. The germline V gene encodes CDR1 MNHNS and CDR2 SASEGT. This CDR3 contains 14 residues. V was pared by 4 bases and J by 2 bases, with 9 bases between. CDR3 coding DNA: TGTGCCAGCAGTGCAGGGCCCCCCTACAATGAGCAGTTCTTC. Amino acids: CASSAGPPYNEQFF.

The chain uses TRBV19 and TRBJ1-2; TRBD1 aligns across 7 bases. Germline V CDR1 and CDR2: LNHDA, SQIVND (reference sequence). The junction had 15 bases not matched to a gene; V was cut back by 6 bases and J by 11 bases. The CDR3 is 14 residues long. In DNA, the CDR3 is TGTGCCAGTAGCAACTATTGGACAGGAGCAACATACACCTTC. Amino acid sequence: CASSNYWTGATYTF.

The chain combines TRBV7-9 with TRBJ2-5, with D possibly TRBD1 on 5 matching bases. Trimming stripped 5 bases from V and 5 bases from J, with 12 bases between. CDR1 and CDR2 (germline): SEHNR, FQNEAQ (reference sequence). This CDR3 is 13 amino acids long. CDR3 protein: CASSKTVQETQYF. CDR3 DNA sequence: TGTGCCAGCAGCAAGACAGTCCAGGAGACCCAGTACTTC.